This TCR beta chain was sequenced in a study of a mutant IDH1 vaccine in newly diagnosed glioma. About the research overall: Treated patients were about 60% male, approximately 38% female, mean age 40.4 years. Beforehand, treatment had been radiotherapy, temozolomide, or both; the majority received both.

Time point defined: baseline, week 1 (first vaccination visit). As to treatment: pre-vaccination baseline after standard-of-care therapy. Astrocytomas found in donors were new, WHO grade 3 or 4, IDH1-mutant and ATRX-lost. Only in-frame clones appear in the TCRdb table, and some are missing; sequencing was by immunoSEQ multiplex PCR. The table shows 75,000 to 100,000 clones, with about 87% occurring only once. Germline lookup yields CDR1 SGHNT and CDR2 YYREEE (reference sequence). The CDR3 totals 17 residues. The V end lost 4 bases, the J end lost 2 bases, and 21 bases lay between the germline ends. For this clone: The antigen remains unidentified.

Study-wide findings and caveats: Pseudoprogression seemed unlinked to shifts in top peripheral T cell clonotypes.

Sample: PBMCs, taken from a glioma patient treated with radiotherapy, temozolomide or both. This receptor was taken from a woman in her forties or fifties with glioma. This rearrangement joins TRBV5-4 to TRBJ2-5, with D uncertain. The CDR3 bases are TGTGCCAGCAGCCCCGAATTCTCACCAGCCTTACAAGAGACCCAGTACTTC. Translation: CASSPEFSPALQETQYF.